This T cell receptor (beta chain) was sequenced during a study of CD8 T cells in Susac syndrome. cDNA came from about 0.51 to 1 ug RNA primed by random hexamers. TCRdb independently ran MiXCR on the immunoSEQ multiplex PCR reads; one entry per CDR3 protein. The sample contains approximately 190,000 distinct CDR3 sequences, over 90% of which appear only once. This clonotype was observed once. After removal of 5 bases from V and 1 base from J, the junction contained 9 bases not matched to a gene. There are 16 residues in the CDR3. The germline V gene encodes CDR1 SGHDT and CDR2 YYEEEE. The sample was CD8+ T cells from PBMCs. This receptor was identified in a human donor with Susac syndrome. This sequence joins TRBV5-6 and TRBJ2-3, with TRBD2 identical over 8 bases. This CDR3 reads CASRPAAGEGTDTQYF. DNA of the CDR3: TGTGCCAGCAGACCGGCAGCGGGGGAGGGCACAGATACGCAGTATTTT. The entire variable domain, with the rest obtained from reference TRBV5-6 and TRBJ2-3, is as follows: DAGVTQSPTHLIKTRGQQVTLRCSPKSGHDTVSWYQQALGQGPQFIFQYYEEEERQRGNFPDRFSGHQFPNYSSELNVNALLLGDSALYLCASRPAAGEGTDTQYFGPGTRLTVL.